The entry that follows covers one TCR beta chain sequence. The source of the sample is a study of blood T cell repertoires in COVID-19. Looking at the study overall: The analysed material was cDNA or gDNA that came from T cells, B-cell-depleted T cells, or PBMCs.

CDR3 size: 13 residues. With 6 bases removed from V and 10 bases from J, the gap between germline ends came to 18 bases. The germline CDR1 and CDR2 sequences are SNHLY and FYNNEI. Cohort assignment relied on participant-reported clinical history. Clones were sequenced by immunoSEQ multiplex PCR, and TCRdb holds only the in-frame ones, with some missing. This repertoire shows about 300,000 clones, around 84% found once; its top ten account for about 10%. This receptor was taken from a woman between 18 and 29 years old who had recovered from COVID-19. The chain is built from TRBV2 and TRBJ1-1, with D possibly being TRBD1 (5 bases). Sequencing used PBMCs or T cells enriched from blood (not recorded which). The CDR3 loop is CASRFRQTLGAFF. The CDR3 DNA sequence: TGTGCCAGCAGGTTTCGACAGACCTTAGGAGCTTTCTTT.